This T cell receptor beta chain originates from a study of T cell responses to AZD1222 COVID-19 vaccine listed by TCRdb under 2021. General notes on the study: TCR sequencing was performed for over 230 trial participants, of whom about 200 were given two doses of AZD1222 and around 25 were given two doses of MenACWY control vaccine. Trial participants were enrolled by age into 18-55, 56-69 and 70-plus year subgroups, with 148, 28 and 57 TCR-sequenced participants respectively. Overall results and qualifications from the work: Reportedly, close to half of the unique spike-specific TCRs recognized epitopes lying outside the regions that are mutated in the B.1.351 and B.1.1.7 variants. Because no day 14 peak-response samples were available, the repertoires could be characterized only after the peak T cell response. Spike-specific TCR breadth and depth rose significantly after two AZD1222 doses compared with day 0 and with MenACWY recipients. Only five or six AZD1222 recipients were SARS-CoV-2 seropositive at baseline, limiting conclusions about previously exposed vaccinees. In the small 56-69-year group, the increase in depth fell short of significance, most likely because of low power. Participants were mostly white British, with more females than males. The authors suggested clonal diversity may have been underestimated. The whole spike protein was spanned by vaccine-associated CD4 TCRs, and dominant responses were seen in regions 160-218 and 743-854.

Taken from cysteine to phenylalanine, the CDR3 has 15 residues. The CDR3 DNA has 45 bases and is translated from base 1. V drops 0 bases and J drops 0 bases, leaving 6 bases in between. CDR1 and CDR2, per the germline V gene, are MNHNS and SASEGT. For this clone: This clone's antigen is unknown. No much larger clone exists at a distance of one base, and base qualities are not known.

Sample time point, as interpreted from the label and publication: about 28 days (+/-7) after the second vaccine dose. AZD1222 recipients with second doses at about 4 weeks or about 12 weeks were pooled, because spike-specific TCR depth and breadth did not differ between schedules. Samples from vaccinated people were obtained from the UK trials COV001 and COV002, which included a single-blind randomized controlled phase 2/3 trial of AZD1222 (ChAdOx1 nCoV-19) in healthy adults. Trial participant PBMC samples were collected at day 0 and day 28 after the second dose for TCRbeta chain sequencing. The CDR3 regions of human TCRbeta chains were analyzed by immunosequencing. The paper's data handling went like this. Repertoire TCRs were matched against a reference library of SARS-CoV-2-specific TCRs generated with the MIRA antigen-specificity platform. Breadth was defined as the fraction of unique TCRs that were SARS-CoV-2-associated. Depth was defined as the fraction of total T cells that were SARS-CoV-2-associated. Using the MIRA data, every spike-specific TCR was mapped to the spike region that the TCR reacted to and assigned to either a CD4 or a CD8 class. Log10-transformed breadth and depth values were compared by one-way ANOVA with Sidak's multiple comparisons tests. As stored in TCRdb, this immuneACCESS dataset retains in-frame rearrangements with V and J assigned. A fraction of the clones does not appear; measured against another copy, unresolved V genes explain less than half of the discrepancy, and the remainder lacks a known reason. That table furnishes V, J and clone size, whereas the DNA furnished D and trimming. Across this sample there are roughly 180,000 clones, with under 95% seen only once. Clones ranked in the top ten supply 1% to 1.5% of the sample.

Recombination connected TRBV6-1 to TRBJ1-3; the D segment could be TRBD1, given 5 matching bases. This receptor was obtained from an adult who received the AZD1222 COVID-19 vaccine. The sample consisted of peripheral blood, taken 28 days after the second AZD1222 dose. The sequence in DNA is TGTGCCAGCAGTGAAGCCGGGGGCTCTGGAAACACCATATATTTT. Its protein product is CASSEAGGSGNTIYF.